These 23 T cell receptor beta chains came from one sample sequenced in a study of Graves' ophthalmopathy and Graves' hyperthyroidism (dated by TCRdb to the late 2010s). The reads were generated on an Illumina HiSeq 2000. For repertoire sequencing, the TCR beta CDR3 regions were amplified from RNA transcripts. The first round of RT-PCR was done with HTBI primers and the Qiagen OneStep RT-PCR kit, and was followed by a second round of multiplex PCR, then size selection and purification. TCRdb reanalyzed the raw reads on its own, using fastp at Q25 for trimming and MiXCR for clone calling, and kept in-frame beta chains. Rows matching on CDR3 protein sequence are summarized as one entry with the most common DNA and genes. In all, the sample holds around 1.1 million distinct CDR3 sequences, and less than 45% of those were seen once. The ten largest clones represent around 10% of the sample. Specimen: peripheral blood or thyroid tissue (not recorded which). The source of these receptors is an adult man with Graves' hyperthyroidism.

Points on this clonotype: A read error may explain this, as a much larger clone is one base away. The CDR3 sequence is CASSPASGPNEKLFF. In DNA, the CDR3 is TGTGCCAGCAGCCCAGCCTCGGGTCCTAATGAAAAACTGTTTTTT. The gene calls are TRBV4-2 and TRBJ1-4, with D hard to call. From germline, CDR1 is LGHNA and CDR2 YNFKEQ. The CDR3 totals 15 residues. Trimming left V 4 bases short and J 3 bases short, with 12 bases between.

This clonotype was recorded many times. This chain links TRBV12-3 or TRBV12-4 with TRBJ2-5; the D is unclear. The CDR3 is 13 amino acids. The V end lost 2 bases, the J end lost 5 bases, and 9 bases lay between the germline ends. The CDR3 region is CASSLLGRETQYF. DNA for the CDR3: TGTGCCAGCAGTTTATTGGGTCGGGAGACCCAGTACTTC.

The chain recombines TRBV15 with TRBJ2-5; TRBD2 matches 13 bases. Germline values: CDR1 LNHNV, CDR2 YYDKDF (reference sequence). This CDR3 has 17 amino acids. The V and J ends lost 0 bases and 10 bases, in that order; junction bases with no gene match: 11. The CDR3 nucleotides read TGTGCCACCAGCAGAGAACTACTAGCGGGGGGGGGTGGCAACCAGTACTTC. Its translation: CATSRELLAGGGGNQYF.

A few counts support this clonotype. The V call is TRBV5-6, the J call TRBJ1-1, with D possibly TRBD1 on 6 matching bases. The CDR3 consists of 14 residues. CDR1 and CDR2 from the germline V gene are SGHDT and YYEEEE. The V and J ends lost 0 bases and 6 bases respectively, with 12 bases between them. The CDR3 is CASSLAGGFAEAFF. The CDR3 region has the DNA TGTGCCAGCAGCTTGGCGGGGGGCTTCGCTGAAGCTTTCTTT.

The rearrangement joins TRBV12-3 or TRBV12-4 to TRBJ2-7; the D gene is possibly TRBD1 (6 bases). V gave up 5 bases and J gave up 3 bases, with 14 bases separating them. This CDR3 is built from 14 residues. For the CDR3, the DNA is TGTGCCAGCAGTCCCCTAGACAGGAGCTACGAGCAGTACTTC. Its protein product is CASSPLDRSYEQYF.

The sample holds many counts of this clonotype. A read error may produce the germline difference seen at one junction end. This chain's CDR3 is CASTSGANVLTF. DNA for the CDR3: TGTGCCAGCACCTCTGGGGCCAACGTCCTGACTTTC. V and J are TRBV5-1 and TRBJ2-6; D not certain. Germline CDR1 and CDR2: SGHRS and YFSETQ. This CDR3 region has 12 residues.

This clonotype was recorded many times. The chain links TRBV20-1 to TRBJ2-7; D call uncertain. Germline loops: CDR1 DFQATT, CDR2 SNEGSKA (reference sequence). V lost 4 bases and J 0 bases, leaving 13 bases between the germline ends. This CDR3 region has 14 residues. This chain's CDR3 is CSATPPLSSYEQYF. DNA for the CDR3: TGCAGTGCTACCCCGCCTCTGAGCTCCTACGAGCAGTACTTC.

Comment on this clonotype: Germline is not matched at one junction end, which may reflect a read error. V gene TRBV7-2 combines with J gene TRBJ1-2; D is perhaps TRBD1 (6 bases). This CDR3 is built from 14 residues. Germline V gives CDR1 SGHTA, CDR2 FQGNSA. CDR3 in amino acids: CASRGGRGDYGYAF. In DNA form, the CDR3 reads TGTGCCAGCCGAGGGGGAAGGGGCGACTATGGCTACGCCTTC. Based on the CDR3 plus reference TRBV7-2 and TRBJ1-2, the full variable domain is GAGVSQSPSNKVTEKGKDVELRCDPISGHTALYWYRQSLGQGLEFLIYFQGNSAPDKSGLPSDRFSAERTGGSVSTLTIQRTQQEDSAVYLCASRGGRGDYGYAFGSGTRLTVV.

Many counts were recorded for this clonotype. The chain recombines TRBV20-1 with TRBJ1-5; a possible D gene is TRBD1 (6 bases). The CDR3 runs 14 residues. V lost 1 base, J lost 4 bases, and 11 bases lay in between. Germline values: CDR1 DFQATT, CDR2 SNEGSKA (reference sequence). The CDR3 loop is CSARARGGNQPQHF. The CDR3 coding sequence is TGCAGTGCTAGAGCCAGGGGAGGGAATCAGCCCCAGCATTTT.

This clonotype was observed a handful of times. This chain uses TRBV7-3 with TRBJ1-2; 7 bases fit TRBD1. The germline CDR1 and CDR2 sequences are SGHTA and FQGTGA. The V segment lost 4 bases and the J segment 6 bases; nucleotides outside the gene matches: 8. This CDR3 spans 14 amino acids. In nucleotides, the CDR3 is TGTGCCAGCAGCTCGGGACAGCCGGGAAATGGCTACACCTTC. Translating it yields CASSSGQPGNGYTF.

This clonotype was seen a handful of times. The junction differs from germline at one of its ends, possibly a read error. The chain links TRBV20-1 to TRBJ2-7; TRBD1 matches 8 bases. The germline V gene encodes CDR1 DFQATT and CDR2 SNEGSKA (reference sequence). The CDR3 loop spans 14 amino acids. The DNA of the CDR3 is TGCAGTGCAAGAGTCCAGGGGGCCGGGAACGAGCAGTACTTC. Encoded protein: CSARVQGAGNEQYF.

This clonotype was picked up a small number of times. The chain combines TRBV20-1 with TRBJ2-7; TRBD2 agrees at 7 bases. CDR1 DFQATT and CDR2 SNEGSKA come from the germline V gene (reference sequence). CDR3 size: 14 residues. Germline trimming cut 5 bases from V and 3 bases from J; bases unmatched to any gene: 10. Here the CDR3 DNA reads TGCAGTGCTCCATCCCTGGGCGGGAGCTACGAGCAGTACTTC. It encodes CSAPSLGGSYEQYF.

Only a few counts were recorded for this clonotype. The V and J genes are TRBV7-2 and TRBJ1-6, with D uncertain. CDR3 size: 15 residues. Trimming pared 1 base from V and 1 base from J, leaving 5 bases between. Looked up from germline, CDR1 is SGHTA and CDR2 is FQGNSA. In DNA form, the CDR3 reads TGTGCCAGCAGCTTAGGGATGTCCTATAATTCACCCCTCCACTTT. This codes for CASSLGMSYNSPLHF. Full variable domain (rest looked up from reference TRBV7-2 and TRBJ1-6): GAGVSQSPSNKVTEKGKDVELRCDPISGHTALYWYRQSLGQGLEFLIYFQGNSAPDKSGLPSDRFSAERTGGSVSTLTIQRTQQEDSAVYLCASSLGMSYNSPLHFGNGTRLTVT.

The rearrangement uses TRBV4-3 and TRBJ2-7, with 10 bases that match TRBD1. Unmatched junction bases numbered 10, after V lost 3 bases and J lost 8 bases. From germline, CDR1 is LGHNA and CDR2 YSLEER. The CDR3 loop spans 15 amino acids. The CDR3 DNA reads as TGCGCCAGCAGCCAGCTGCGTGTGGGACAGGGGAAGCAGTACTTC. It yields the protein CASSQLRVGQGKQYF.

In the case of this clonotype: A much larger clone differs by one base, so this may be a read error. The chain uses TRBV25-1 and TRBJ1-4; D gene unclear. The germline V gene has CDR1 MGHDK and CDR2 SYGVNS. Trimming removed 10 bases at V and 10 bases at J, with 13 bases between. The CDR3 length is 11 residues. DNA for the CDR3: TGTGCCACAATACGGCGCGGAAAACTGTTTTTT. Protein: CATIRRGKLFF.

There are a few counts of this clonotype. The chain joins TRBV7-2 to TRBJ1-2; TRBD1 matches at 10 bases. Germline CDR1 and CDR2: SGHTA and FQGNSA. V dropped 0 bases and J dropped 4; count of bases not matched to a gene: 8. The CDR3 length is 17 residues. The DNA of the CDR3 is TGTGCCAGCAGCTTAGCCTCGGGACAGGGGCCTTTCTATGGCTACACCTTC. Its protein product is CASSLASGQGPFYGYTF. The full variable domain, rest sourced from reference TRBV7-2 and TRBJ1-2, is GAGVSQSPSNKVTEKGKDVELRCDPISGHTALYWYRQSLGQGLEFLIYFQGNSAPDKSGLPSDRFSAERTGGSVSTLTIQRTQQEDSAVYLCASSLASGQGPFYGYTFGSGTRLTVV.

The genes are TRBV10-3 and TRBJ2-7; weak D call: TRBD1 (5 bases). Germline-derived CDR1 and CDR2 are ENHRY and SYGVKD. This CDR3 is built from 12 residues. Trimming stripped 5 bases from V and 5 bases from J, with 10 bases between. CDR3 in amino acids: CAISSGSHEQYF. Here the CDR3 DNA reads TGTGCCATCAGTTCAGGGTCACACGAGCAGTACTTC.

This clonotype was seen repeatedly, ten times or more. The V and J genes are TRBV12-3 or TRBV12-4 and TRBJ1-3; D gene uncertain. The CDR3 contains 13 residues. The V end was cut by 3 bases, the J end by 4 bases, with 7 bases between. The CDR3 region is CASSFSEGNTIYF. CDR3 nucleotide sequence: TGTGCCAGCAGTTTCAGCGAGGGAAACACCATATATTTT.

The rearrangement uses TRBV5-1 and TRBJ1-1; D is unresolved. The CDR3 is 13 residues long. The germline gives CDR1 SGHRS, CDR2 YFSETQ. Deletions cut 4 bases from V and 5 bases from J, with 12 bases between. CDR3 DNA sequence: TGCGCCAGCAGCCCACCGGACGGGACTGAAGCTTTCTTT. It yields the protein CASSPPDGTEAFF.

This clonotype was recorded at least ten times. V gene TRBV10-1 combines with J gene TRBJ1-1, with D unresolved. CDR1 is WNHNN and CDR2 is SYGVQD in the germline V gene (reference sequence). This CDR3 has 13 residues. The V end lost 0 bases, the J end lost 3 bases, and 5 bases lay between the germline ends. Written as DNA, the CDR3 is TGCGCCAGCAGTGAGTCGGGCTACACTGAAGCTTTCTTT. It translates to CASSESGYTEAFF.

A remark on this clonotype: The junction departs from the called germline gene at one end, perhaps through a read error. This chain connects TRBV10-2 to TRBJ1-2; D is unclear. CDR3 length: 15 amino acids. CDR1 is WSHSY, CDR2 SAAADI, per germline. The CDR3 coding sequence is TGCGCCTGCAGTGCCACGGACGGAAGCAACTATGGCTACACCTTC. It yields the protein CACSATDGSNYGYTF.

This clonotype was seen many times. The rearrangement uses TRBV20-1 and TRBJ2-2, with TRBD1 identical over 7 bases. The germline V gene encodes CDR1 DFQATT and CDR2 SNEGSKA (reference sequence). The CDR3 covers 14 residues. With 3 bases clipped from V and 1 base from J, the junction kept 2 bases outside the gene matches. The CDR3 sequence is CSARDRRNTGELFF. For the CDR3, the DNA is TGCAGTGCTAGGGACAGGCGGAACACCGGGGAGCTGTTTTTT.

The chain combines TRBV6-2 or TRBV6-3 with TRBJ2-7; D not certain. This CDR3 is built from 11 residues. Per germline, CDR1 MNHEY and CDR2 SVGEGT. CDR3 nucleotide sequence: TGTGTTTTCCGGGCCTTAGGGGAGCAGTACTTC. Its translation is CVFRALGEQYF.